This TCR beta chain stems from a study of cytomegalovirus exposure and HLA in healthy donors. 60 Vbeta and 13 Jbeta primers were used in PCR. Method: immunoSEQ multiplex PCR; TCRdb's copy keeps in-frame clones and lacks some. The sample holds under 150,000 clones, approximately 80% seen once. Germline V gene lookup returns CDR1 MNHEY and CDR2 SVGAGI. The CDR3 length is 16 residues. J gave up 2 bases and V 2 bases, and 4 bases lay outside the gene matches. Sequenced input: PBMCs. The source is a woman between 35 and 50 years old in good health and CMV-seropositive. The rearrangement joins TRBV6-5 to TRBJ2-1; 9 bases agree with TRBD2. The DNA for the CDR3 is TGTGCCAGCAGTTACGAGGCGGGGGGGCCCTACAATGAGCAGTTCTTC. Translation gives CASSYEAGGPYNEQFF.